The entry that follows covers one T cell receptor (beta chain) sequence. Its specificity is unknown. Each donor gave one heparinised blood draw averaging approximately 120 mL. The data belong to a study of beta chain features in type 1 diabetes. The CDR3 runs 17 residues. The germline V gene has CDR1 SGDLS and CDR2 YYNGEE. J lost 2 bases, V lost 3 bases, and 11 bases had no gene match. All of the isolated RNA was reverse transcribed, so expressed TCRB transcripts were sequenced. Libraries were prepared by immunoSEQ multiplex PCR; TCRdb keeps only in-frame clonotypes and omits some of them. Here the sample spans a few hundred thousand clones, about 14% being singletons. Study observations and caveats: Any role of HLA type in TCRB rearrangement remained unresolved here.

The sequence was obtained from a man younger than 40 in good health. This chain connects TRBV9 to TRBJ2-1, with 7 bases lining up with TRBD2. Input material: naive CD4+ T cells from blood. The CDR3, as DNA: TGTGCCAGCAGCGCCACGGACCTAGCGGCCGCCTACAATGAGCAGTTCTTC. Its protein product is CASSATDLAAAYNEQFF. Combining the CDR3 with reference TRBV9 and TRBJ2-1 gives the whole variable domain DSGVTQTPKHLITATGQRVTLRCSPRSGDLSVYWYQQSLDQGLQFLIQYYNGEERAKGNILERFSAQQFPDLHSELNLSSLELGDSALYFCASSATDLAAAYNEQFFGPGTRLTVL.